This T cell receptor (beta chain) was found in a study of T-cell reconstitution after alpha-beta-depleted transplantation in children. Findings of the study overall: For some patients, TCRbeta diversity was high at day 60 because of recipient T cells and thymic progenitors that survived. T-cell numbers and diversity, one year after transplant, stemmed largely from T cells that were newly produced. At around two months after transplant, the alpha-beta T cells were reportedly derived from several hundred expanded clones that came from non-depleted graft cells.

Unique molecular identifiers were incorporated when the TCRbeta library was constructed. TCRdb re-derived calls from the PCR reads in MiXCR, one entry per CDR3 protein. This table has almost 500,000 distinct CDR3 sequences, 8% to 11% appearing once. As concerns this clonotype: Its specificity is unknown.

Trimming shortened V by 3 bases and J by 4 bases, and 9 bases separated the two germline ends. The CDR3 totals 14 residues. Germline CDR1 is SGHTA and CDR2 is FQGNSA. This specimen was PBMCs, taken before TCRalphabeta/CD19-depleted stem cell transplant. The chain links TRBV7-2 to TRBJ1-4, with D possibly being TRBD1 (5 bases). The origin of this receptor is a child aged 2 to 10 with inherited bone marrow failure, due to receive a stem cell transplant. The CDR3 region has the DNA TGTGCCAGCAGCTTCGGACATATTAATGAAAAACTGTTTTTT. This gives the protein CASSFGHINEKLFF.